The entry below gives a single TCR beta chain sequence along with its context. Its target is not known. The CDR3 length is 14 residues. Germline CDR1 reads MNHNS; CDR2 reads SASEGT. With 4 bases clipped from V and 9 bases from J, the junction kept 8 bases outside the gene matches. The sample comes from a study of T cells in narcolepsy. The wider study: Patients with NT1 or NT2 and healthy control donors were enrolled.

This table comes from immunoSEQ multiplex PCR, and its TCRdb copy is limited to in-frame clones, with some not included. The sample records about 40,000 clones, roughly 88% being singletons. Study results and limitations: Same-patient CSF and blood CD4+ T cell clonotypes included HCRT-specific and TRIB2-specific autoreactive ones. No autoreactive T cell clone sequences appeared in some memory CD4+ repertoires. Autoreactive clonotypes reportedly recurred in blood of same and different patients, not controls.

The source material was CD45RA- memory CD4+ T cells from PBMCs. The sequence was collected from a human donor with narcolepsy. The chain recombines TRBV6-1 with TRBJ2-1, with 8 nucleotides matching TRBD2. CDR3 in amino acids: CASSARRGAGEQFF. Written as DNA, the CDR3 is TGTGCCAGCAGTGCACGGCGGGGGGCCGGTGAGCAGTTCTTC.